Sequencing of this T cell receptor beta chain was carried out in a study of T cells in Graves' hyperthyroidism and ophthalmopathy. Study-level results: Ophthalmopathy and stable hyperthyroidism were told apart by a 13 V-J model. The majority of expanded thyroid clonotypes above 0.001 also appeared in blood.

The CDR3 loop spans 13 amino acids. The V end lost 6 bases, the J end lost 7 bases, and 16 bases lay between the germline ends. Germline-derived CDR1 and CDR2 are SEHNR and FQNEAQ (reference sequence). Patients with uncontrolled infections, other autoimmune diseases, pregnancy or lactation were excluded. Orbital computed tomography and thyroid ultrasound, together with serum TRAb and thyroxine and clinical symptoms, were used for diagnoses. For this clonotype: Antigen specificity is unknown.

Amplification of TCR beta CDR3 regions used RNA as the template. The HTBI set primed first-round TCR CDR3 RT-PCR. TCRdb passed the multiplex PCR reads through MiXCR, listing each CDR3 protein once. The sample has around 660,000 distinct CDR3 sequences, approximately 42% seen once. The rearrangement joins TRBV7-9 to TRBJ2-7; tentative D call: TRBD1 (6 bases). The sample was peripheral blood or thyroid tissue (not recorded which). The TCR originated in an adult man with Graves' disease, either hyperthyroidism or ophthalmopathy (not recorded which). CDR3 sequence: CASSLSPRGEQYF. CDR3 coding DNA: TGTGCCAGCAGTTTATCGCCCAGGGGAGAGCAGTACTTC.